The sequence of this T cell receptor (beta chain) was determined in a study of blood T cell repertoires in COVID-19 (dated by TCRdb to 2020 to 2022). Regarding the research as a whole: Samples covering the acute and convalescent phases of COVID-19 were provided by collaborators in the United States, Italy and Spain. The material from the prospective study consisted of cDNA or gDNA derived from T cells, B-cell-depleted T cells, or PBMCs. The samples were drawn from the first 160 participants of the ongoing ImmuneRACE study and from 1,254 subjects provided by 6 global collaborators. A de-identified subject ID, COVID-19 status, age in years and sex were almost always included in the sample metadata. The dataset comprised deeply sampled blood TCRbeta repertoires from subjects exposed to, actively infected with, or recovered from COVID-19. The repertoires were made available in a free public database intended to serve as a resource for research on the immune response to SARS-CoV-2. HLA class I and class II types, where available, came from metadata supplied by the sample provider rather than from assay-based typing.

The immunoSEQ Assay, a bias-controlled multiplex PCR, was used to amplify TCRbeta CDR3 regions from genomic DNA. Per the original workflow: Nucleated cell counts per sample were estimated from amplification of reference gene primers within the assay. To quantify the absolute abundance of each unique TCRbeta CDR3 rearrangement, sequence reads were collapsed and filtered. For each sample, productive Simpson clonality was calculated as the square root of Simpson's diversity index over productive rearrangements. Entries here come from immuneACCESS through TCRdb and include only in-frame sequences with V and J called. Some clones fail to appear in such tables; in the studies checked, an unresolved V gene covers under half of the shortfall, and the cause of the remainder is unknown. V and J calls and clone size follow that table, whereas D and trimming were derived from the DNA. Across this sample there are around 300,000 clones, with around 89% seen only once. In total, the top ten clones hold roughly 3.7% of the sample.

With respect to this clone: Its binding antigen is unknown. No base-level quality is on record; no much larger clone is a single base apart.

The collaborating institutions used their own protocols to collect whole blood in K2EDTA tubes. For TCRbeta analysis, collaborators shipped samples as frozen whole blood, isolated PBMCs, or DNA extracted from either of those sample types. Looking up the germline V gene (reference sequence) yields CDR1 MNHNY and CDR2 SVGAGI. The V end loses 6 bases and the J end loses 7 bases, and a stretch of 9 bases separates them. There are 11 amino acids in the CDR3, from cysteine to phenylalanine inclusive. Kept here is only the CDR3 DNA, which spans 33 bases and is read in frame from base 1. Study-level results and caveats: The amount of clinical and demographic metadata varied by source and participant and was provided uncurated.

The TCR was taken from a woman in her forties with acute or convalescent COVID-19. The chain links TRBV6-6 with TRBJ1-2; perhaps TRBD1 is the D gene, with 5 bases matching. Source material: peripheral blood. CDR3 reads: CASSPRGGYTF. The sequenced DNA: TGTGCCAGCAGCCCTAGGGGTGGCTACACCTTC.